This TCR beta chain is from a study of blood T cell repertoires in COVID-19. About the study: Samples representing acute and convalescent COVID-19 were sourced from the United States, Italy and Spain. In each case, the material was cDNA or gDNA derived from T cells, B-cell-depleted T cells, or PBMCs.

The CDR3 is 14 residues long. V dropped 4 bases and J dropped 5; count of bases not matched to a gene: 9. CDR1 and CDR2 from the germline V gene are GTSNPN and SVGIG (reference sequence). As processed by the authors: Amplification of reference gene primers provided the estimated nucleated cell counts. Assay used: immunoSEQ multiplex PCR; TCRdb lists only in-frame clones, some missing. Clonal size and the V and J genes are those of that table, whereas D and trimming came from the DNA. This table has around 72,000 clones, 80% to 90% appearing once. This clonotype was obtained from a man aged 65 to 79 with active or convalescent COVID-19. The chain employs TRBV30 and TRBJ1-2; 8 bases are shared with TRBD1. Source material: peripheral blood. This chain's CDR3 is CAWTSLTGGYGYTF. The CDR3 DNA reads TGTGCCTGGACTTCTCTTACAGGGGGGTATGGCTACACCTTC.